The 6 T cell receptor beta chains below all came from one sample that was sequenced in a study of identical twins. Each CDR3 protein gets one entry after TCRdb re-called the 5' RACE reads with MiXCR. This table holds a few hundred thousand distinct CDR3 sequences, more than 9% found once. These data were likewise used in another study, on yellow fever vaccine responses in identical twins.

Sequenced: CD8+ T cells sorted from blood. The receptors come from a woman aged 18-29 years in good health.

This clonotype has just a few counts. The chain links TRBV6-2 or TRBV6-3 to TRBJ2-3; tentatively, D is TRBD1 or TRBD2 (5 bases each). Germline V gene sequence: CDR1 MNHEY, CDR2 SVGEGT. This CDR3 is 15 amino acids long. V lost 2 bases and J 5 bases, leaving 14 bases between the germline ends. In DNA, the CDR3 is TGTGCCAGCAGTTACGTCAGGGCCGGAGGAGATACGCAGTATTTT. Translated: CASSYVRAGGDTQYF.

This clonotype was counted once. The chain employs TRBV20-1 and TRBJ2-7; D possibly corresponds to TRBD1 (6 bases). The CDR3 has 13 residues. V was shortened by 8 bases and J by 5 bases, with 19 bases between the two germline ends. Germline V CDR1 and CDR2: DFQATT, SNEGSKA (reference sequence). This chain's CDR3 is CSWPHRAHDEQYV. The CDR3 nucleotides are TGCAGTTGGCCTCACAGGGCCCACGACGAGCAGTACGTC.

This clonotype was counted only a few times. The rearrangement links TRBV20-1 to TRBJ2-5, with 8 nucleotides matching TRBD2. The CDR3 totals 11 residues. From germline, CDR1 is DFQATT and CDR2 SNEGSKA (reference sequence). V lost 7 bases and J lost 3; bases outside the gene matches: 1. This CDR3 reads CSELAEETQYF. The DNA for the CDR3 is TGCAGTGAACTAGCGGAAGAGACCCAGTACTTC.

V usage is TRBV28 and J usage is TRBJ2-5; 9 positions match TRBD1. CDR3 size: 17 residues. The junction had 15 bases not matched to a gene; V was cut back by 5 bases and J by 5 bases. CDR1 MDHEN and CDR2 SYDVKM come from the germline V gene. The CDR3 DNA sequence: TGTGCCAGCAGTCCCCCGATAGGGACAGGGCCCAGGGAGACCCAGTACTTC. Translating it yields CASSPPIGTGPRETQYF.

The chain has TRBV9 and TRBJ2-7; possibly TRBD2 for D (5 bases). V gave up 0 bases and J gave up 6 bases, with 10 bases separating them. Germline V gene lookup returns CDR1 SGDLS and CDR2 YYNGEE. The CDR3 spans 13 residues. This chain's CDR3 is CASSVGGFGEQYF. CDR3 coding DNA: TGTGCCAGCAGCGTAGGAGGGTTTGGCGAGCAGTACTTC.

This clonotype was recorded at least ten times. The J gene is TRBJ1-5, the V gene TRBV5-5, with 7 bases fitting TRBD1. Germline assignment: CDR1 SGHKS and CDR2 YYEKEE (reference sequence). V was pared by 5 bases and J by 0 bases, with 5 bases of the junction left unmatched. The CDR3 extends over 15 amino acids. CDR3 DNA: TGTGCCAGCAGTCCCGGGACAGATAGCAATCAGCCCCAGCATTTT. It encodes CASSPGTDSNQPQHF.